This is a list of T cell receptor beta chains from one sample in a study of response to subunit inactivated influenza vaccine. Each CDR3 protein gets one entry after TCRdb re-called the RT-PCR reads with MiXCR. The table has 630,000 or so distinct CDR3 sequences, less than 20% seen once. Material: PBMCs from blood, obtained approximately 12 days after vaccination. The origin of the receptors is a man aged 45 to 65 who received an inactivated influenza vaccine. The CDR3 runs from the conserved cysteine through the conserved F or W. Each record gives: clone size, V gene, J gene, D gene, CDR3 DNA, CDR3 protein. The D gene is left open where the match is weak. Rows give clone size only sometimes, using once, few, many, or a class for an expanded clone.

-,TRBV3-1,TRBJ2-3,TRBD2,TGTGCCAGCTCAAACTCTGGGACTAGTAATACGCAGTATTTT,CASSNSGTSNTQYF
-,TRBV24-1,TRBJ1-2,-,TGTGCCACCAGTGCCCCCCGGGGGGTTAACTATGGCTACACCTTC,CATSAPRGVNYGYTF
few,TRBV6-5,TRBJ2-2,-,TGTGCCAGCAGTTATGCCGGACTAAACACCGGGGAGCTGTTTTTT,CASSYAGLNTGELFF
-,TRBV18,TRBJ2-7,-,TGTGCCAGCTCAATCCAGGATTATGCGGCCCAGCAGTACTTC,CASSIQDYAAQQYF
few,TRBV20-1,TRBJ1-2,TRBD1,TGCAGTGCTGACGACAGGGGGAACACCTTC,CSADDRGNTF
few,TRBV24-1,TRBJ1-5,-,TGTGCCACCAGTGATGGAGCGGGGACAACGGGCAATCAGCCCCAGCATTTT,CATSDGAGTTGNQPQHF
few,TRBV5-1,TRBJ1-2,-,TGCGCCAGCAGCGAGCGGGGGCAGGTGAACTACACCTTC,CASSERGQVNYTF
-,TRBV7-9,TRBJ2-2,-,TGTGCCAGCAGAAACGGGGCACTCAGGTCCGGGGAGCTGTTTTTT,CASRNGALRSGELFF
many,TRBV7-9,TRBJ2-3,-,TGTGCCAGCAGCGGTTGGGGGTCCGCAGATACGCAGTATTTT,CASSGWGSADTQYF
-,TRBV7-9,TRBJ2-3,-,TGTGCCAGCAGCCCAGGTCCCGTGGACGGAGTAGATACGCAGTATTTT,CASSPGPVDGVDTQYF
few,TRBV20-1,TRBJ1-1,-,TGCAGTGCTAGAGATCGCAAGAACACTGAAGCTTTCTTT,CSARDRKNTEAFF
few,TRBV14,TRBJ1-2,-,TGTGCCAGCAGCAGTGGATGGGGCACCTCGAACTATGGCTACACCTTC,CASSSGWGTSNYGYTF
-,TRBV5-1,TRBJ2-5,-,TGCGCCAGCAGCTTGGCCGGGAGCGCCCAAGAGACCCAGTACTTC,CASSLAGSAQETQYF
-,TRBV12-3/TRBV12-4,TRBJ1-3,TRBD1,TGTGCCAGCAGTAAGCCACAGGGGGATGGAAACACCATATATTTT,CASSKPQGDGNTIYF
once,TRBV7-2,TRBJ2-1,-,TGTGCCAGCAGCCAACCTTTCCGAAATGAGCAGTTCTTC,CASSQPFRNEQFF
few,TRBV7-2,TRBJ2-1,-,TGTGCCAGCAGCCTATACACGGGGAGTGAGCAGTTCTTC,CASSLYTGSEQFF
few,TRBV12-3/TRBV12-4,TRBJ2-5,TRBD2,TGTGCCAGCAGTGCGGGACTAGCACCCCTTCGAACCCAGTACTTC,CASSAGLAPLRTQYF
-,TRBV20-1,TRBJ2-1,-,TGCAGTGCTAGTTCGGGGATCTTTTACAATGAGCAGTTCTTC,CSASSGIFYNEQFF
few,TRBV20-1,TRBJ2-1,-,TGCAGTGCCCAAGAGGCAGGGTACACCTACAATGAGCAGTTCTTC,CSAQEAGYTYNEQFF
few,TRBV20-1,TRBJ1-4,-,TGCAGTGCGGGGGGGGCAGGAATTTATGAAAAACTGTTTTTT,CSAGGAGIYEKLFF
-,TRBV20-1,TRBJ1-2,-,TGCAGTGCTATTACAGGGAGCTCTGGCTACACCTTC,CSAITGSSGYTF
-,TRBV2,TRBJ1-2,TRBD1,TGTGCCAGCAGTGAAGTCCAAACAGGGGGCGGCTATGGCTACACCTTC,CASSEVQTGGGYGYTF
-,TRBV20-1,TRBJ2-7,-,TGCAGTGCTATTGACTTCTACGAGCAGTACTTC,CSAIDFYEQYF
-,TRBV7-9,TRBJ2-3,-,TGTGCCAGCAGCTTAGGGAACGGTCGACCACCCACAGATACGCAGTATTTT,CASSLGNGRPPTDTQYF
-,TRBV6-2/TRBV6-3,TRBJ1-1,-,TGTGCCAGCAGCCTTATCTGGGATCCTACGAACACTGAAGCTTTCTTT,CASSLIWDPTNTEAFF
-,TRBV12-3/TRBV12-4,TRBJ2-5,-,TGTGCCAGCAGTGGGATCCTTGGGGAGACCCAGTACTTC,CASSGILGETQYF
-,TRBV7-9,TRBJ2-1,-,TGTGCCAGCAGCTTTGGTAGCTGGAGTGAGCAGTTCTTC,CASSFGSWSEQFF
many,TRBV9,TRBJ2-1,-,TGTGCCAGCAGCGAGGGAGGCGGGCGCTACAATGAGCAGTTCTTC,CASSEGGGRYNEQFF
-,TRBV4-2,TRBJ2-2,-,TGTGCCAGCAGCCAAGAGAGAGTCATCACCGGGGAGCTGTTTTTT,CASSQERVITGELFF
many,TRBV12-3/TRBV12-4,TRBJ1-5,-,TGTGCCAGCAGTCAGGACATCACTACGCCCCAGCATTTT,CASSQDITTPQHF
few,TRBV9,TRBJ2-5,-,TGTGCCAGCAGCGTAGGGCTGGGGCAGCAAGAGACCCAGTACTTC,CASSVGLGQQETQYF
few,TRBV3-1,TRBJ1-5,TRBD1,TGTGCCAGCAGCCAAGGAGGGGGCGCGAGGTATTTT,CASSQGGGARYF
few,TRBV6-2/TRBV6-3,TRBJ2-2,-,TGTGCCAGCAGTTACCCGGGTTCAAGCGGCGGGGAGCTGTTTTTT,CASSYPGSSGGELFF
-,TRBV28,TRBJ1-2,TRBD1,TGTGCCAGCAGCTCGATCGACAGGGTCGGGTATGGCTACACCTTC,CASSSIDRVGYGYTF
few,TRBV7-2,TRBJ2-1,TRBD1,TGTGCCAGCAGCCTCGACAGGGGATTCTACAATGAGCAGTTCTTC,CASSLDRGFYNEQFF
-,TRBV3-1,TRBJ1-4,-,TGTGCCAGCAGCCCCACCTTGGCAACTAATGAAAAACTGTTTTTT,CASSPTLATNEKLFF
-,TRBV7-2,TRBJ2-1,-,TGTGCCAGCAGAAGAGGGGTCAATGAGCAGTTCTTC,CASRRGVNEQFF
few,TRBV4-3,TRBJ2-1,TRBD2,TGCGCCAGCAGCCAAGACGGGACTAACCACAATGAGCAGTTCTTC,CASSQDGTNHNEQFF
few,TRBV4-2,TRBJ2-7,-,TGTGCCAGCAGCCAAGAGAGGCGGCTGGAACGATACTTC,CASSQERRLERYF
many,TRBV5-1,TRBJ2-1,-,TGTGCCAGCAGCCCAGATTACAATGAGCAGTTCTTC,CASSPDYNEQFF
few,TRBV5-5,TRBJ2-1,TRBD2,TGTGCCAGCAGCTGGACCCGGGTAGCGGGTCGAACCTACAATGAGCAGTTCTTC,CASSWTRVAGRTYNEQFF
many,TRBV12-3/TRBV12-4,TRBJ2-1,-,TGTGCCAGCAGTTTAAGTCGAGCCGGTGAGCAGTTCTTC,CASSLSRAGEQFF
few,TRBV6-2/TRBV6-3,TRBJ2-1,-,TGTGCCAGCAGTTACGGTAGGGGCGGATTCTTC,CASSYGRGGFF
-,TRBV20-1,TRBJ2-2,-,TGCAGTGGTCAACAGGGAAGTCACAACACCGGGGAGCTGTTTTTT,CSGQQGSHNTGELFF
few,TRBV3-1,TRBJ2-7,TRBD1,TGTGCCAGCAGCCGGGGGACAGAAGTCTTCTACGAGCAGTACTTC,CASSRGTEVFYEQYF
few,TRBV20-1,TRBJ1-5,-,TGCAGTGCTCTAGTGCTGGCGCGTCGGGGGGGCAATCAGCCCCAGCATTTT,CSALVLARRGGNQPQHF
-,TRBV6-5,TRBJ2-7,TRBD2,TGTGCCAGCAGTTTAACTGGGACTAGCGGGGGCCACTCCTACGAGCAGTACTTC,CASSLTGTSGGHSYEQYF
-,TRBV18,TRBJ2-6,-,TGTGCCAGCTCTCAGTCTCATTCTGGGGCCAACGTCCTGACTTTC,CASSQSHSGANVLTF
few,TRBV7-9,TRBJ1-2,-,TGTGCCAGCAGCTTAGGGGGGATGGCAGCTTATGGCTACACCTTC,CASSLGGMAAYGYTF
few,TRBV27,TRBJ2-7,TRBD1,TGTGCCAGCAGTACGTACAGGGGGAGAACACCCTACGAGCAGTACTTC,CASSTYRGRTPYEQYF
many,TRBV5-1,TRBJ2-1,-,TGCGCCAGCAGCTTGGACCCCCGGGACAATGAGCAGTTCTTC,CASSLDPRDNEQFF
-,TRBV6-5,TRBJ1-5,-,TGTGCCAGCAGTTACTCCCCCTTCGACGGTTCGCCCCAGCATTTT,CASSYSPFDGSPQHF
-,TRBV5-1,TRBJ2-3,TRBD2,TGCGCCAGCAGAAGGGAGGGAACATCAGATACGCAGTATTTT,CASRREGTSDTQYF
few,TRBV27,TRBJ1-2,-,TGTGCCAGCAGTTTAGATCAAGGGGTCTATGGCTACACCTTC,CASSLDQGVYGYTF
-,TRBV11-2,TRBJ2-3,TRBD1,TGTGCCAGCAGGTCGACAGGGGCGAGCACAGATACGCAGTATTTT,CASRSTGASTDTQYF
-,TRBV15,TRBJ2-3,-,TGTGCCACCAGCAGAGCTCAGACTACAGATACGCAGTATTTT,CATSRAQTTDTQYF
-,TRBV6-4,TRBJ2-7,-,TGTGCCAGCAGTACTCTGGGGACGGCCGAGCAGTACTTC,CASSTLGTAEQYF
-,TRBV12-3/TRBV12-4,TRBJ2-5,-,TGTGCCAGCAGTGCTAGATGGGCGACAAAGACCCAGTACTTC,CASSARWATKTQYF